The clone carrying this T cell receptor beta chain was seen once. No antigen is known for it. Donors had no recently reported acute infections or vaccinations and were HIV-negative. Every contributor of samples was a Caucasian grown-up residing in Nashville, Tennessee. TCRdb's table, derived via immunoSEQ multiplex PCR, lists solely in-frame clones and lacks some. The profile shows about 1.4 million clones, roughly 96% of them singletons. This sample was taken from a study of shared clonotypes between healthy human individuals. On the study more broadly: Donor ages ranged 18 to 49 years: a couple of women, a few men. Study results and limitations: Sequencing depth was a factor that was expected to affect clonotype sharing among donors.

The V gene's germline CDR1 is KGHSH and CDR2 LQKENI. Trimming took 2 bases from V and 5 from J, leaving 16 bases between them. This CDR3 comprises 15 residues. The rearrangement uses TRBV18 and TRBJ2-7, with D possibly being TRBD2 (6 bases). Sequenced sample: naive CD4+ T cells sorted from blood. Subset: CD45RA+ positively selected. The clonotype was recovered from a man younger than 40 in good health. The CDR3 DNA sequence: TGTGCCAGCTCACCAGGGGACTTCCCCAACCACGAGCAGTACTTC. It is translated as CASSPGDFPNHEQYF.